This T cell receptor beta chain was identified during a study of T cell repertoires in cytomegalovirus infection. On the study more broadly: Public TCR beta signatures indicated both CMV infection and matching HLA type.

Turning to this clonotype: What it recognizes is unknown. A much larger clonotype is one base distant, so this may be a read error.

Per the germline V gene, CDR1 is MGHRA and CDR2 is YSYEKL. The CDR3 covers 15 residues. TCRdb reanalysed the reads using MiXCR and keeps one entry per CDR3 protein. This sample has roughly 500,000 distinct CDR3 sequences; 11% occur once, and the top ten carry roughly a tenth. Whole-study results and caveats: Adding up the frequency of public TCR beta families identified people who carried CMV plus the relevant HLA. Dominating the ex vivo response were HLA-C-restricted CMV-specific TCR beta clonotypes.

The genes are TRBV4-1 and TRBJ2-5, with 10 bases fitting TRBD2. The sample consisted of PBMCs. The receptor was derived from a human donor in good health (CMV status not recorded). Some clones in this sample may be carry-over from other donors' samples. CDR3 bases: TGTGCCAGCAGCCAAGATCAAGGACTAGCGGAGGCCCAGTACTTC. It specifies CASSQDQGLAEAQYF.